Listed here is a single TCR beta chain. The CDR3 sequence is 14 residues long. V lost 5 bases to trimming and J lost 6 bases; unmatched junction nucleotides: 9. Germline V gives CDR1 LNHDA, CDR2 SQIVND (reference sequence). These data are taken from a study of shared clonotypes between healthy human individuals. The authors ran the assay at deep level. In the original workflow: ImmunoSEQ gave junction-only sequences without quality scores, so filtering differed. Profiled with immunoSEQ multiplex PCR; TCRdb holds only in-frame clones, not every one. V and J calls and clone size are copied from that table; D and trimming were computed from the DNA. The sample records about 1.9 million clones, just under 95% being singletons. Only CD45RO-negative cells positively selected for CCR7 counted as naive CD8 cells, so terminally differentiated effector memory CD45RA+ cells were excluded.

The clonotype originates from a man between 18 and 35 years old in good health. Some clones in this sample may be carry-over from other donors' samples. The chain couples TRBV19 to TRBJ1-2, with 7 bases fitting TRBD1. Sequenced material: naive CD8+ T cells from PBMCs. The CDR3 protein is CASSPGTAFNGYTF. As DNA, the CDR3 is TGTGCCAGTAGTCCCGGGACAGCCTTCAATGGCTACACCTTC.